These 27 T cell receptor beta chains originate from one sample sequenced in a study of blood T cell repertoires in COVID-19. Clones were read by immunoSEQ multiplex PCR, and TCRdb kept only the in-frame ones, dropping some. The profile shows more than 200,000 clones, about 90% of them singletons. Sequenced sample: PBMCs or T cells enriched from blood (not recorded which). The source of these receptors is a woman aged 30 to 39 who had been exposed to COVID-19.

A single count supports this clone. The chain carries TRBV11-2 and TRBJ2-1; 12 bases agree with TRBD2. The V and J ends lost 5 bases and 12 bases, in that order; junction bases with no gene match: 8. This CDR3 comprises 14 residues. CDR1 SGHAT and CDR2 FQNNGV come from the germline V gene. CDR3: CASSPLGLAGRQFF. CDR3 nucleotides: TGTGCCAGCAGCCCCTTGGGACTAGCGGGTCGGCAGTTCTTC.

The chain is built from TRBV30 and TRBJ2-5; the D gene is possibly TRBD2 (6 bases). The CDR3 has 13 residues. Trimming removed 1 base at V and 4 bases at J, with 10 bases between. CDR1 GTSNPN and CDR2 SVGIG come from the germline V gene (reference sequence). The DNA of the CDR3 is TGTGCCTGGAGTGAAGGAGGGCTAGAGACCCAGTACTTC. As protein: CAWSEGGLETQYF.

This clone was seen only a few times. The rearrangement uses TRBV18 and TRBJ1-1; tentatively, D is TRBD1 (6 bases). The germline V gene has CDR1 KGHSH and CDR2 LQKENI. CDR3 length: 15 amino acids. V was cut by 3 bases and J by 3 bases, with 14 bases left in between. The CDR3 loop is CASSPRTVRDTEAFF. The DNA of the CDR3 is TGTGCCAGCTCACCGAGGACAGTAAGGGACACTGAAGCTTTCTTT.

V gene TRBV28 combines with J gene TRBJ2-1; 8 nucleotides align to TRBD2. V gave up 2 bases and J gave up 6 bases; unmatched junction bases: 12. In germline, CDR1 is MDHEN, CDR2 SYDVKM. This CDR3 has 17 amino acids. CDR3 amino acids: CASSLGLASAIPNEQFF. As DNA, the CDR3 is TGTGCCAGCAGTTTAGGACTAGCCAGCGCAATACCCAATGAGCAGTTCTTC.

The chain recombines TRBV5-6 with TRBJ1-6; D call uncertain. The germline CDR1 and CDR2 sequences are SGHDT and YYEEEE. V was cut by 1 base and J by 7 bases, with 6 bases left in between. The CDR3 runs to 13 residues. The CDR3 sequence is CASSLRRNSPLHF. In DNA, the CDR3 is TGTGCCAGCAGCTTGAGGCGGAATTCACCCCTCCACTTT.

The gene calls are TRBV2 and TRBJ1-6; D is unresolved. This CDR3 comprises 17 residues. CDR1 and CDR2 from the germline V gene are SNHLY and FYNNEI. With 4 bases removed from V and 2 bases from J, the gap between germline ends came to 15 bases. CDR3 in DNA: TGTGCCAGCAGTGTGATTCCGGGAGGCACCTATAATTCACCCCTCCACTTT. Translating gives CASSVIPGGTYNSPLHF.

A single count supports this clone. DNA for the CDR3: TGTGCCAGCAGTGAACTAGCGGATTACAATGAGCAGTTCTTC. It specifies CASSELADYNEQFF. The J gene is TRBJ2-1, the V gene TRBV2; the match to TRBD2 covers 7 bases. Germline V gene data show CDR1 as SNHLY and CDR2 as FYNNEI. There are 14 residues in the CDR3. V was pared by 2 bases and J by 4 bases, with 2 bases of the junction left unmatched.

The rearrangement joins TRBV3-1 (or the pseudogene TRBV3-2) to TRBJ2-1; 10 bases map to TRBD2. In germline, CDR1 is LGHDT, CDR2 YNNKEL (reference sequence). The CDR3 totals 17 residues. Losses at the gene ends were 1 base for V and 6 bases for J; bases not matched to a gene: 9. The CDR3 nucleotides read TGTGCCAGCAGCCAAGTACCGGCTAGCGGGAGTGGCAATGAGCAGTTCTTC. Translating gives CASSQVPASGSGNEQFF.

The sample holds one count of this clone. The chain links TRBV25-1 to TRBJ2-7, with D maybe TRBD1 (6 bases). Germline CDR1 is MGHDK and CDR2 is SYGVNS. Trimming took off 0 bases at V and 1 base at J, with 7 bases between the two ends. The CDR3 is 14 residues long. The CDR3 coding sequence is TGTGCCAGCAGTGAATATGGACAGTCCTACGAGCAGTACTTC. Residues: CASSEYGQSYEQYF.

The chain links TRBV30 to TRBJ1-5, with a weak D call TRBD1 (6 bases). This CDR3 is built from 13 residues. The germline gives CDR1 GTSNPN, CDR2 SVGIG (reference sequence). V was shortened by 3 bases and J by 5 bases, with 11 bases between the two germline ends. The chain's CDR3 is CAWSGYRDQPQHF. The CDR3 nucleotides read TGTGCCTGGAGCGGATACAGGGATCAGCCCCAGCATTTT.

The chain has TRBV5-1 and TRBJ2-7, with 8 bases that match TRBD2. CDR1 and CDR2 (germline): SGHRS, YFSETQ. CDR3 length equals 13 residues. Losses at the gene ends were 0 bases for V and 13 bases for J; bases not matched to a gene: 9. The CDR3 region has the DNA TGCGCCAGCAGCTTGGGGGCCGGGACTAGTCGCTACTTC. The encoded protein is CASSLGAGTSRYF.

The rearrangement links TRBV19 to TRBJ1-3; a weak D match, TRBD1 (6 bases). Deletions cut 7 bases from V and 4 bases from J, with 11 bases between. The CDR3 runs to 13 residues. Germline V lookup: CDR1 LNHDA, CDR2 SQIVND (reference sequence). The chain's CDR3 is CASKTGSGNTIYF. The CDR3 DNA is TGTGCCAGTAAGACAGGTTCCGGAAACACCATATATTTT.

This chain joins TRBV11-2 and TRBJ2-7; D not certain. The CDR3 extends over 13 amino acids. Germline CDR1 and CDR2: SGHAT and FQNNGV. V dropped 5 bases and J dropped 2 bases, with 10 bases sitting between them. This CDR3 is CASSPSPTYEQYF. Written as DNA, the CDR3 is TGTGCCAGCAGCCCCAGTCCCACCTACGAGCAGTACTTC.

This clone was seen a few times. The CDR3 is CASSTDIDGEAFF. In nucleotides, the CDR3 is TGTGCCAGCAGCACCGACATAGACGGTGAAGCTTTCTTT. The chain links TRBV9 to TRBJ1-1; no firm D call. The CDR3 contains 13 residues. The ends were cut back, 4 bases at V and 7 bases at J, with 14 bases in the middle. From germline, CDR1 is SGDLS and CDR2 YYNGEE.

The CDR3 here is CASSYNPLSSYEQYF. DNA of the CDR3: TGTGCCAGCAGTTATAACCCATTGAGCTCCTACGAGCAGTACTTC. This sequence joins TRBV6-5 and TRBJ2-7; D ambiguous. Germline assignment: CDR1 MNHEY and CDR2 SVGAGI. Trimming pared 3 bases from V and 0 bases from J, leaving 12 bases between. This CDR3 spans 15 amino acids.

V gene TRBV5-1 combines with J gene TRBJ2-7, with TRBD1 matching 8 bases. CDR3 length: 17 amino acids. Germline lookup yields CDR1 SGHRS and CDR2 YFSETQ. V trimming: 3 bases; J trimming: 1 base; junction bases outside the gene matches: 12. DNA for the CDR3: TGCGCCAGCAGCTGGGGTGTCCGACAGGGGCCTTCCTACGAGCAGTACTTC. This encodes CASSWGVRQGPSYEQYF.

The V call is TRBV5-1, the J call TRBJ1-2; 8 bases are shared with TRBD1. The CDR3 loop spans 13 amino acids. CDR1 is SGHRS, CDR2 YFSETQ, per germline. Germline trimming cut 0 bases from V and 9 bases from J; bases unmatched to any gene: 4. The DNA for the CDR3 is TGCGCCAGCAGCTTGGGCCAGGGGGCTCGCTACACCTTC. Translation: CASSLGQGARYTF.

This clone was counted a single time. The V call is TRBV5-6, the J call TRBJ2-5, with D perhaps matching TRBD1 (5 bases). Germline V gene sequence: CDR1 SGHDT, CDR2 YYEEEE. The CDR3 loop spans 13 amino acids. V gave up 0 bases and J gave up 5 bases, with 8 bases separating them. The CDR3 loop reads CASSLGTPETQYF. CDR3 DNA sequence: TGTGCCAGCAGCTTGGGGACACCGGAGACCCAGTACTTC.

This rearrangement joins TRBV5-1 to TRBJ1-2; D uncertain. The CDR3 is made up of 15 amino acids. Germline CDR1 reads SGHRS; CDR2 reads YFSETQ. Trimming took off 0 bases at V and 5 bases at J, with 14 bases between the two ends. Here the CDR3 reads CASSLAGEGGYGYTF. The DNA for the CDR3 is TGCGCCAGCAGCTTGGCCGGTGAGGGAGGGTATGGCTACACCTTC.

The chain joins TRBV21-1 to TRBJ1-6; the table assigns TRBD1, which was not confirmed against the DNA. TRBV21-1 is annotated as a pseudogene. This CDR3 is 16 amino acids long. The CDR3 is CASSKKRGRGNSPLHF. The CDR3 region has the DNA TGTGCCAGCAGCAAAAAAAGGGGGCGGGGTAATTCACCCCTCCACTTT.

The V call is TRBV4-1, the J call TRBJ2-7, with 7 positions matching TRBD2. Germline V CDR1 and CDR2: MGHRA, YSYEKL. The CDR3 loop spans 16 amino acids. V was clipped by 3 bases and J by 3 bases; unmatched bases: 11. The CDR3 region has the DNA TGCGCCAGCAGCCATTTAAAGGGAGGGATTGGCTACGAGCAGTACTTC. Amino acid sequence: CASSHLKGGIGYEQYF.

The chain joins TRBV6-5 to TRBJ2-2; TRBD2 might be the D (5 bases). Germline V gene sequence: CDR1 MNHEY, CDR2 SVGAGI. V was clipped by 2 bases and J by 4 bases, with 11 bases between them. CDR3 length equals 15 residues. CDR3 amino acids: CASSYGGSLTGELFF. The CDR3 nucleotides are TGTGCCAGCAGTTACGGAGGCAGTCTCACCGGGGAGCTGTTTTTT.

This sequence joins TRBV27 and TRBJ2-3; possible D gene TRBD1, 6 bases. V shed 2 bases and J shed 2 bases, with 8 bases lying between them. Germline CDR1 is MNHEY and CDR2 is SMNVEV (reference sequence). CDR3 length: 14 residues. CDR3 residues: CASSLGQTTDTQYF. CDR3 DNA: TGTGCCAGCAGTTTAGGACAGACCACAGATACGCAGTATTTT.

DNA for the CDR3: TGTGCCAGTAGTAGAGGACTAGCGGGAGTGTCCTACGAGCAGTACTTC. It specifies CASSRGLAGVSYEQYF. The chain links TRBV19 to TRBJ2-7, with TRBD2 matching over 13 bases. This CDR3 is 16 amino acids long. CDR1 is LNHDA, CDR2 SQIVND, per germline (reference sequence). V trimming: 4 bases; J trimming: 1 base; junction bases outside the gene matches: 4.

The chain carries TRBV6-5 and TRBJ2-1; D is possibly TRBD2 (6 bases). Trimming took 6 bases from V and 3 from J, leaving 15 bases between them. Germline CDR1 MNHEY, CDR2 SVGAGI. The CDR3 extends over 15 amino acids. The CDR3 protein is CASRGDSGLYNEQFF. In nucleotides, the CDR3 is TGTGCCAGCAGGGGGGACTCCGGACTCTACAATGAGCAGTTCTTC.

The rearrangement uses TRBV29-1 and TRBJ1-2; D uncertain. The CDR3 sequence is 12 residues long. CDR1 is SQVTM, CDR2 ANQGSEA, per germline. V dropped 3 bases and J dropped 4 bases, with 9 bases sitting between them. CDR3 bases: TGCAGCGTTGAGGTCACGAGCTATGGCTACACCTTC. This encodes CSVEVTSYGYTF.

The chain joins TRBV7-7 to TRBJ2-5, with 12 bases fitting TRBD2. Germline CDR1 reads SSHAT; CDR2 reads FNYEAQ (reference sequence). The CDR3 is made up of 16 amino acids. With 5 bases clipped from V and 1 base from J, the junction kept 5 bases outside the gene matches. This CDR3 reads CASSRGTSGSQETQYF. CDR3 bases: TGTGCCAGCAGCCGTGGGACTAGCGGGTCCCAAGAGACCCAGTACTTC.